The 20 T cell receptor beta chains reported below all come from one sample, sequenced in a study of neurological immune-mediated disorders. TCRdb reanalysed the 5' RACE reads using MiXCR and keeps one entry per CDR3 protein. This table has tens of thousands of distinct CDR3 sequences, under 5.5% appearing once. Material for sequencing was PBMCs. All receptors derive from a woman aged 65 to 85 with multiple sclerosis.

At least ten counts were recorded for this clonotype. The rearrangement uses TRBV20-1 and TRBJ2-1, with 7 bases aligning to TRBD1. Losses at the gene ends were 7 bases for V and 15 bases for J; bases not matched to a gene: 15. The V gene's germline CDR1 is DFQATT and CDR2 SNEGSKA (reference sequence). This CDR3 spans 12 amino acids. CDR3 residues: CSVSDRRIRPFF. Here the CDR3 DNA reads TGCAGTGTCTCGGACAGGCGGATAAGGCCGTTCTTC.

V gene TRBV20-1 combines with J gene TRBJ2-3, with 14 bases lining up with TRBD2. V was pared by 7 bases and J by 4 bases, with 7 bases of the junction left unmatched. The CDR3 totals 15 residues. Per the germline V gene, CDR1 is DFQATT and CDR2 is SNEGSKA (reference sequence). CDR3 amino acids: CSVTGLAGVSDTQYF. The CDR3 DNA sequence: TGCAGTGTAACGGGACTAGCGGGAGTCTCAGATACGCAGTATTTT.

This clonotype was counted at least ten times. The J gene is TRBJ1-1, the V gene TRBV20-1; 8 bases align to TRBD1. The CDR3 consists of 15 residues. CDR1 and CDR2 from the germline V gene are DFQATT and SNEGSKA (reference sequence). V dropped 0 bases and J dropped 2; count of bases not matched to a gene: 5. This chain's CDR3 is CSARDSRGRNTEAFF. The CDR3 nucleotides are TGCAGTGCTAGAGATTCCAGGGGGCGAAACACTGAAGCTTTCTTT.

In this sample, this clonotype turned up many times. V is TRBV20-1 and J is TRBJ2-1; D is unclear. Germline-derived CDR1 and CDR2 are DFQATT and SNEGSKA (reference sequence). Trimming pared 1 base from V and 3 bases from J, leaving 10 bases between. The CDR3 length is 14 residues. CDR3 sequence (DNA): TGCAGTGCTAGAGTGGCTTTTGGCTACAATGAGCAGTTCTTC. It is translated as CSARVAFGYNEQFF.

This clonotype has ten or more counts. This chain links TRBV7-2 with TRBJ2-5; the match to TRBD2 covers 8 bases. Germline trimming cut 4 bases from V and 4 bases from J; bases unmatched to any gene: 8. Germline loops: CDR1 SGHTA, CDR2 FQGNSA. The CDR3 runs 15 residues. CDR3 nucleotides: TGTGCCAGCAGCTCTCCGGGACTAGGGGGAGAGACCCAGTACTTC. This translates into CASSSPGLGGETQYF.

This clonotype has ten or more counts. The chain combines TRBV20-1 with TRBJ2-7; TRBD2 agrees at 11 bases. Germline CDR1 DFQATT, CDR2 SNEGSKA (reference sequence). This CDR3 contains 17 residues. V shed 5 bases and J 1 base; nucleotides not matched to a gene: 13. This chain's CDR3 is CSAPGHGRTSGSYEQYF. CDR3 DNA: TGCAGTGCTCCGGGACACGGAAGGACTAGCGGGTCCTACGAGCAGTACTTC.

This clonotype was seen a few times. The chain is built from TRBV6-1 and TRBJ1-6; D perhaps matches TRBD1 (5 bases). The V gene lost 3 bases and the J gene lost 0 bases, with 15 bases spanning the gap. Looked up from germline, CDR1 is MNHNS and CDR2 is SASEGT. This CDR3 spans 18 amino acids. The CDR3 DNA is TGTGCCAGCAGTGAGACAGAAACGATGAGCTCCTATAATTCACCCCTCCACTTT. Its translation: CASSETETMSSYNSPLHF.

This clonotype appeared many times. The V call is TRBV5-1, the J call TRBJ2-6; D ambiguous. Germline V gene sequence: CDR1 SGHRS, CDR2 YFSETQ. The V and J ends lost 4 bases and 0 bases respectively, with 14 bases between them. The CDR3 sequence is 17 residues long. CDR3 residues: CASSQGTIYSGANVLTF. The DNA of the CDR3 is TGCGCCAGCAGCCAAGGCACGATCTACTCTGGGGCCAACGTCCTGACTTTC. Full variable domain (rest looked up from reference TRBV5-1 and TRBJ2-6): KAGVTQTPRYLIKTRGQQVTLSCSPISGHRSVSWYQQTPGQGLQFLFEYFSETQRNKGNFPGRFSGRQFSNSRSEMNVSTLELGDSALYLCASSQGTIYSGANVLTFGAGSRLTVL.

This clonotype was seen ten or more times. V and J are TRBV12-3 or TRBV12-4 and TRBJ2-1; no clear D gene. The CDR3 is 11 amino acids. V lost 5 bases, J lost 6 bases, and 5 bases lay in between. CDR3 region: CASSPLNEQFF. CDR3 in DNA: TGTGCCAGCAGTCCTCTCAATGAGCAGTTCTTC.

A few counts support this clonotype. The chain has TRBV4-3 and TRBJ1-1; D not resolved. Germline values: CDR1 LGHNA, CDR2 YSLEER. V was trimmed by 0 bases and J by 8 bases, leaving 13 bases between them. This CDR3 contains 14 residues. The DNA of the CDR3 is TGCGCCAGCAGCCAAGACATTCAACGAAGGGAAGCTTTCTTT. Its protein is CASSQDIQRREAFF.

This clonotype was seen at least ten times. DNA of the CDR3: TGTGCCAGCAGTTACTTCGGAACTAATGAAAAACTGTTTTTT. The encoded protein is CASSYFGTNEKLFF. The rearrangement links TRBV6-2 or TRBV6-3 to TRBJ1-4; no clear D. The CDR3 extends over 14 amino acids. Trimming stripped 1 base from V and 1 base from J, with 4 bases between. Germline assignment: CDR1 MNHEY and CDR2 SVGEGT.

This clonotype was picked up many times. V is TRBV24-1 and J is TRBJ2-3; unclear D gene. V was shortened by 4 bases and J by 4 bases, with 11 bases between the two germline ends. Germline V gives CDR1 KGHDR, CDR2 SFDVKD. The CDR3 has 14 residues. The CDR3 loop is CATSDPAGSDTQYF. The CDR3 DNA follows: TGTGCCACCAGTGACCCGGCCGGGTCAGATACGCAGTATTTT.

This clonotype has at least ten counts. The chain joins TRBV20-1 to TRBJ2-7; TRBD2 matches at 10 bases. The CDR3 sequence is 16 residues long. The germline gives CDR1 DFQATT, CDR2 SNEGSKA (reference sequence). J lost 0 bases, V lost 6 bases, and 11 bases had no gene match. CDR3 residues: CSANTGTSAGSYEQYF. In DNA form, the CDR3 reads TGCAGTGCCAATACCGGGACTAGCGCCGGCTCCTACGAGCAGTACTTC.

This clonotype was counted ten times or more. V is TRBV7-9 and J is TRBJ2-1, with D perhaps given as TRBD1 or TRBD2 (6 bases each). The CDR3 length is 16 residues. The germline CDR1 and CDR2 sequences are SEHNR and FQNEAQ (reference sequence). V lost 0 bases and J 7 bases, leaving 16 bases between the germline ends. CDR3: CASSLARGVLWNEQFF. The DNA of the CDR3 is TGTGCCAGCAGCTTAGCGAGGGGGGTACTCTGGAATGAGCAGTTCTTC.

This clonotype has ten or more counts. The V call is TRBV20-1, the J call TRBJ1-1; TRBD1 might be the D (6 bases). This CDR3 has 16 amino acids. Per the germline V gene, CDR1 is DFQATT and CDR2 is SNEGSKA (reference sequence). With 7 bases removed from V and 4 bases from J, the gap between germline ends came to 25 bases. CDR3 DNA: TGCAGTGTCCCCCCCGGGGGGCAGGGGATGGGCACTGAAGCTTTCTTT. Its translation: CSVPPGGQGMGTEAFF.

At least ten counts were recorded for this clonotype. The chain is built from TRBV4-1 and TRBJ2-7; D is perhaps TRBD1 (6 bases). CDR1 MGHRA and CDR2 YSYEKL come from the germline V gene. Trimming removed 1 base from V and 4 bases from J, with 11 bases in between. The CDR3 is 14 amino acids. CDR3 in DNA: TGCGCCAGCAGCCAAGGGGTACAGGGTTACGAGCAGTACTTC. This codes for CASSQGVQGYEQYF.

This clonotype was observed many times. The J gene is TRBJ1-1, the V gene TRBV20-1, with D possibly TRBD1 on 6 matching bases. Germline values: CDR1 DFQATT, CDR2 SNEGSKA (reference sequence). V lost 6 bases, J lost 3 bases, and 20 bases lay in between. The CDR3 loop spans 15 amino acids. The CDR3 sequence: CSAGQVEFRDTEAFF. As DNA, the CDR3 is TGCAGTGCGGGACAAGTCGAGTTTAGGGACACTGAAGCTTTCTTT.

This clonotype has more than one count but fewer than ten. The chain carries TRBV6-6 and TRBJ1-5, with D perhaps matching TRBD1 (5 bases). This CDR3 region has 14 residues. V lost 8 bases and J lost 9, with 20 bases in between. Looked up from germline, CDR1 is MNHNY and CDR2 is SVGAGI (reference sequence). The CDR3 sequence: CASGPGSQWGPQHF. The CDR3 DNA reads as TGTGCCAGCGGACCAGGGAGCCAGTGGGGGCCCCAGCATTTT.

This clonotype was detected ten times or more. This chain joins TRBV27 and TRBJ1-3; D is undetermined. CDR3 length equals 15 residues. Trimming took off 5 bases at V and 4 bases at J, with 15 bases between the two ends. Germline values: CDR1 MNHEY, CDR2 SMNVEV (reference sequence). Here the CDR3 reads CASSARPGWGNTIYF. The CDR3 nucleotides are TGTGCCAGCAGTGCCCGGCCCGGATGGGGAAACACCATATATTTT.

This clonotype was found many times. V usage is TRBV3-1 and J usage is TRBJ1-1; D not certain. This CDR3 is built from 12 residues. Trimming left V 2 bases short and J 2 bases short, with 3 bases between. Germline values: CDR1 LGHDT, CDR2 YNNKEL (reference sequence). The CDR3 region is CASSQTNTEAFF. The DNA for the CDR3 is TGTGCCAGCAGCCAAACAAACACTGAAGCTTTCTTT.